This TCR beta chain was documented in a study of spatial heterogeneity in lung cancer. Using its own MiXCR run on the 5' RACE reads, TCRdb lists one record per CDR3 protein. Of about 10,000 distinct CDR3 sequences in the sample, about 12% are singletons; the top ten hold about an eighth. Regarding this clonotype: What it binds is not known.

The time point is: sample taken at primary tumor resection. Material for sequencing was whole RNA from tumor, nontumor lung or frozen PBMC, left unsorted. V lost 2 bases to trimming and J lost 2 bases; unmatched junction nucleotides: 4. The CDR3 is 15 amino acids. Germline values: CDR1 SGHAT, CDR2 FQNNGV. Notes on the study in general: Numbers of ubiquitous and regional expanded TCRs tracked ubiquitous and regional nonsynonymous mutation counts, respectively. Expanded alpha and beta TCR counts within tumors tracked tumor mutation counts.

Sample: lung tumor tissue, taken at surgery. This chain uses TRBV11-2 with TRBJ1-2; 8 bases are a match to TRBD1. The clonotype was recovered from a female donor with early-stage non-small cell lung cancer. The CDR3 reads CASSLQGAWNYGYTF. In DNA form, the CDR3 reads TGTGCCAGCAGCTTACAGGGGGCGTGGAACTATGGCTACACCTTC.